Sequencing of this TCR beta chain was carried out in a study of Ad26.COV2.S vaccination and SARS-CoV-2 variants. Across the study: The donor was enrolled in the Ad26.COV2.S arm of the COV1001 trial. Study-level points and caveats: Vaccinated individuals (as opposed to placebo recipients) had higher spike-specific TCR breadth.

TCRdb's table, derived via immunoSEQ multiplex PCR, lists solely in-frame clones and lacks some. The table has some 390,000 clones, 70% to 90% seen once. As regards this clone: What it binds is not known.

Treatment noted: 15 to 20 received Ad26.COV2.S at low or high dose, single or two shots; 5 received placebo; per-sample allocation not given. At day 63 after the first vaccine or placebo injection, samples were drawn. What was given as vaccine was an Ad26 vector encoding Wuhan-strain SARS-CoV-2 spike. The CDR3 is 15 amino acids. With 7 bases removed from V and 7 bases from J, the gap between germline ends came to 17 bases. Germline CDR1 is LNHDA and CDR2 is SQIVND (reference sequence). The rearrangement uses TRBV19 and TRBJ1-6, with D uncertain. The receptor comes from a person aged 18-60 years who received the Ad26.COV2.S COVID-19 vaccine or a placebo. Sequencing used peripheral blood, obtained in a trial of Ad26.COV2.S vaccine versus placebo. The CDR3 spells CASTPPGMRNSPLHF. The CDR3 DNA reads TGTGCCAGTACACCCCCCGGGATGAGGAATTCACCCCTCCACTTT.